Sequencing of this T cell receptor (beta chain) was carried out in a study of OX40 agonist ivuxolimab in advanced cancers. The CDR3 runs 14 residues. Trimming removed 2 bases from V and 5 bases from J, with 12 bases in between. From germline, CDR1 is KGHSH and CDR2 LQKENI. Findings of the study overall: Within 6 weeks, CD4+ and CD8+ blood T cells expanded clonally at 0.1 to 3.0 mg/kg. Partly responding patients at 0.1-3.0 mg/kg showed some of the smallest clonal expansion. Expanded clones were, on average, more numerous among CD8+ T cells than CD4+.

Clones were read by immunoSEQ multiplex PCR, and TCRdb kept only the in-frame ones, dropping some. The table lists roughly 49,000 clones, approximately 91% of them singletons, with over 50% in the top ten. In regard to this clone: What it binds is unknown.

The clonotype comes from an adult with an advanced solid tumor such as melanoma, head and neck, liver or kidney cancer. This sample comprised CD4+ or CD8+ T cells sorted from blood, obtained in a trial of the OX40 agonist ivuxolimab. The gene calls are TRBV18 and TRBJ1-1, with D hard to call. The CDR3 spells CASSPEEAGTEAFF. DNA for the CDR3: TGTGCCAGCTCACCAGAGGAGGCGGGAACTGAAGCTTTCTTT.